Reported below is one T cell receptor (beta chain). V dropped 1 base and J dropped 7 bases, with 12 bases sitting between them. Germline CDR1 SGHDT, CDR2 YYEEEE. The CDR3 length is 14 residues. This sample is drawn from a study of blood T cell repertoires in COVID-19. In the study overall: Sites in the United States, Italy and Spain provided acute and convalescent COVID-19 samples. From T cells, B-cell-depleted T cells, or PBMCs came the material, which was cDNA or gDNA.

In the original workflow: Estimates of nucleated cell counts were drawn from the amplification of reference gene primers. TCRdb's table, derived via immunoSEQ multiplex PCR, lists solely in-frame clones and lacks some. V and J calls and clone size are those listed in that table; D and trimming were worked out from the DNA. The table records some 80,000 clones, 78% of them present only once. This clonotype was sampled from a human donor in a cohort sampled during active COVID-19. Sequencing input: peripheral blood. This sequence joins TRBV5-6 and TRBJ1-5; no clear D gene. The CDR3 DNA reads TGTGCCAGCAGCTTGAGAGGGTTTGGCCAGCCCCAGCATTTT. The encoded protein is CASSLRGFGQPQHF.